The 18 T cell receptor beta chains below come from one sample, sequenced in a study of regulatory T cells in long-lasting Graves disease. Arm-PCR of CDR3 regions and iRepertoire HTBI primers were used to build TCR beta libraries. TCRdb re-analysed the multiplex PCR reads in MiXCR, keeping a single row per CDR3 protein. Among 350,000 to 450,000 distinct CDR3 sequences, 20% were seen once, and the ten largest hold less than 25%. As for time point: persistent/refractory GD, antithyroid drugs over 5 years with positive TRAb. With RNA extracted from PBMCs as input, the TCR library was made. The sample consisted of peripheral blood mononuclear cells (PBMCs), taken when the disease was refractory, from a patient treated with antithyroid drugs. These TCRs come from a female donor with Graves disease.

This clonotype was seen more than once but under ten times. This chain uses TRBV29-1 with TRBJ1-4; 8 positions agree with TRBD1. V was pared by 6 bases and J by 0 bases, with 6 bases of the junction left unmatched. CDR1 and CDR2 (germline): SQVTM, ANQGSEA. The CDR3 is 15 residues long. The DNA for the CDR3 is TGCAGCGTCCGGACAGGGCCAGCAACTAATGAAAAACTGTTTTTT. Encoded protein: CSVRTGPATNEKLFF.

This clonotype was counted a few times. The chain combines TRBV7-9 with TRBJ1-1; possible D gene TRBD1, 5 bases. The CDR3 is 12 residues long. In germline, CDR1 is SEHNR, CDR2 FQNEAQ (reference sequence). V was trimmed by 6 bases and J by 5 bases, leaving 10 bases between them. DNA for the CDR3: TGTGCCAGCAGGCCTGGGGGGACTGAAGCTTTCTTT. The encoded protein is CASRPGGTEAFF.

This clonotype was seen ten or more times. CDR3 protein: CASSLDRRQETQYF. The CDR3 nucleotides are TGTGCCAGCAGTCTGGACAGGCGACAAGAGACCCAGTACTTC. V and J are TRBV28 and TRBJ2-5; 7 bases line up with TRBD1. The CDR3 is made up of 14 amino acids. Germline assignment: CDR1 MDHEN and CDR2 SYDVKM. Trimming took 5 bases from V and 2 from J; bases not matched to a gene: 5. Together with reference TRBV28 and TRBJ2-5, the CDR3 gives the full variable domain: DVKVTQSSRYLVKRTGEKVFLECVQDMDHENMFWYRQDPGLGLRLIYFSYDVKMKEKGDIPEGYSVSREKKERFSLILESASTNQTSMYLCASSLDRRQETQYFGPGTRLLVL.

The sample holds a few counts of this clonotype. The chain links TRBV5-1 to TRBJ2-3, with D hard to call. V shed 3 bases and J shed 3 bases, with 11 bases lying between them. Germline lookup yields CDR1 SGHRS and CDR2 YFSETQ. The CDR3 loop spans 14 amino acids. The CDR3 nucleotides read TGCGCCAGCAGCTCCAGGTATACGACAGATACGCAGTATTTT. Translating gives CASSSRYTTDTQYF.

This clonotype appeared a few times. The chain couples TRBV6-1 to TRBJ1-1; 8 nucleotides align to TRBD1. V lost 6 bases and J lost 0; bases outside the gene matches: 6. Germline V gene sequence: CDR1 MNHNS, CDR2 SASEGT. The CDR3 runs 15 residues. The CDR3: CASSPKDRVNTEAFF. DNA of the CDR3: TGTGCCAGCAGCCCAAAGGACAGGGTGAACACTGAAGCTTTCTTT.

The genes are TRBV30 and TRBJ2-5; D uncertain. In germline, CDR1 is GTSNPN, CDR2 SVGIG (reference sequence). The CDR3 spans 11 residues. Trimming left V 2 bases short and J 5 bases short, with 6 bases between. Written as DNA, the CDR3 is TGTGCCTGGAGTCTGGACGAGACCCAGTACTTC. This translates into CAWSLDETQYF.

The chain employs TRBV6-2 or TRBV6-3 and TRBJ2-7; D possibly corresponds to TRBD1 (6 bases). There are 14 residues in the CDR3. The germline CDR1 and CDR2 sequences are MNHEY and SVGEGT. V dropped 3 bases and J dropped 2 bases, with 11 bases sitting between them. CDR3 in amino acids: CASSYLDSPYEQYF. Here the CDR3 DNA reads TGTGCCAGCAGTTATCTGGACAGCCCCTACGAGCAGTACTTC.

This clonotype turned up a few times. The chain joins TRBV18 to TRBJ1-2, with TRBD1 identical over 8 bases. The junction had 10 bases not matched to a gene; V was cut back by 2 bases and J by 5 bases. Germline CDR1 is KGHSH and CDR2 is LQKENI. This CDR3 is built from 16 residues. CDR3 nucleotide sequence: TGTGCCAGCTCACCAGGACAGGGTTTTTCGACTTATGGCTACACCTTC. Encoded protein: CASSPGQGFSTYGYTF. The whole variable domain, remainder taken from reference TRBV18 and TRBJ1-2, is NAGVMQNPRHLVRRRGQEARLRCSPMKGHSHVYWYRQLPEEGLKFMVYLQKENIIDESGMPKERFSAEFPKEGPSILRIQQVVRGDSAAYFCASSPGQGFSTYGYTFGSGTRLTVV.

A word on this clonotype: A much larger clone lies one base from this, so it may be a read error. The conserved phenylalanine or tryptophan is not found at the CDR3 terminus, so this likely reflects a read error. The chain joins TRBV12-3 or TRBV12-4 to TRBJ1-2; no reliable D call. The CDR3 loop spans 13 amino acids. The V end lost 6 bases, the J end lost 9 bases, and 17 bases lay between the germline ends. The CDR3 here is CASSQTPILSYTS. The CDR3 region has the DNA TGTGCCAGCAGCCAAACCCCAATTCTTAGCTACACCTCC.

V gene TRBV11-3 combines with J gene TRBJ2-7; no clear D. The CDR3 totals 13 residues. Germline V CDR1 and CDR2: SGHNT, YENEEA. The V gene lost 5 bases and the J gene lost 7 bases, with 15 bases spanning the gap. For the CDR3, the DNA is TGTGCCAGCAGCCCGGATCCTTTCGGGGAGCAGTACTTC. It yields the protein CASSPDPFGEQYF.

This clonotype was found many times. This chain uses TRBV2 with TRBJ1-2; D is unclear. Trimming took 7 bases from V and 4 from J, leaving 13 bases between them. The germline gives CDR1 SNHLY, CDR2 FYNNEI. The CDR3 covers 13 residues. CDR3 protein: CASNLDGSYGYTF. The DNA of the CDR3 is TGTGCCAGCAACCTCGACGGATCCTATGGCTACACCTTC.

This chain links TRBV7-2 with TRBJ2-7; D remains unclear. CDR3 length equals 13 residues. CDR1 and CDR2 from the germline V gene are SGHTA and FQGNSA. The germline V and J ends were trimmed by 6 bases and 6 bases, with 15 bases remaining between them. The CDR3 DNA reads TGTGCCAGCAGTCAGACGGGTGGGTTCGAGCAGTACTTC. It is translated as CASSQTGGFEQYF.

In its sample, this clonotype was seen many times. The CDR3 DNA is TGCAGTGCTAGAGAGTTACACGAAGCTTTCTTT. This codes for CSARELHEAFF. V usage is TRBV20-1 and J usage is TRBJ1-1, with D unclear. V dropped 0 bases and J dropped 8 bases, with 7 bases sitting between them. CDR3 size: 11 residues. Germline V gives CDR1 DFQATT, CDR2 SNEGSKA (reference sequence).

CDR3 in amino acids: CASSLARLTTDTQYF. The CDR3 coding sequence is TGTGCCAGCAGCTTAGCAAGGCTCACCACAGATACGCAGTATTTT. The chain couples TRBV19 to TRBJ2-3; D is undetermined. This CDR3 region has 15 residues. V lost 9 bases and J lost 2, with 18 bases in between. Germline V gene data show CDR1 as LNHDA and CDR2 as SQIVND (reference sequence).

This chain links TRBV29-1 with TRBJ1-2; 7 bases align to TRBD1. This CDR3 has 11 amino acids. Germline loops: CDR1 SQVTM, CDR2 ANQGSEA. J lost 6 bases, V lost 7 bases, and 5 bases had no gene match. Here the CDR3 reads CSGDRVDGYTF. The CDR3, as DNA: TGCAGCGGCGACAGGGTCGATGGCTACACCTTC. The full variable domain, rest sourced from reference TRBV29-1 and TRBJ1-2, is SAVISQKPSRDICQRGTSLTIQCQVDSQVTMMFWYRQQPGQSLTLIATANQGSEATYESGFVIDKFPISRPNLTFSTLTVSNMSPEDSSIYLCSGDRVDGYTFGSGTRLTVV.

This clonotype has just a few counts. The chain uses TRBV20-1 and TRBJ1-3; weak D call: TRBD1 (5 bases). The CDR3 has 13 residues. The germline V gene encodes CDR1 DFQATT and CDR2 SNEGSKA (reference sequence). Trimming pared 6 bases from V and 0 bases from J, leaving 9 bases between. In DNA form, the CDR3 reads TGCAGTGCCTCGGGGGACTCTGGAAACACCATATATTTT. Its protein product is CSASGDSGNTIYF.

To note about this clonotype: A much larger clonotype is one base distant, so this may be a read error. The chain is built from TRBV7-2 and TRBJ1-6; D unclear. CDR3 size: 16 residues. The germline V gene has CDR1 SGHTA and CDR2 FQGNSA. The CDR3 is CASSSSTMAYNSPLRF. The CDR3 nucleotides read TGTGCCAGCAGCTCATCTACGATGGCCTATAATTCACCCCTCCGCTTT.

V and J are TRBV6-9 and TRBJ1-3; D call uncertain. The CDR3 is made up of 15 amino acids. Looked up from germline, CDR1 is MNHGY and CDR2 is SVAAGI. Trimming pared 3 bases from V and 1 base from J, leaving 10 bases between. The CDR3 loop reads CASSYSRNSGNTIYF. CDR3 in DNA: TGTGCCAGCAGTTACTCTCGGAATTCTGGAAACACCATATATTTT.